This TCR beta chain was recovered during a study of blood T cell repertoires in COVID-19. Authors' analysis steps: Quantification of nucleated cells was approximated via reference gene primer amplification. TCRdb keeps only in-frame clones here, not all; method: immunoSEQ multiplex PCR. The D gene and trimming were derived from the DNA, and the V and J assignments and clone size from that table. The sample consists of some 140,000 clones, less than 90% of them appearing once. The CDR3 has 15 residues. Per germline, CDR1 LGHDT and CDR2 YNNKEL (reference sequence). Trimming removed 8 bases from V and 4 bases from J; junction bases left unmatched: 8. Clinical history reported by participants formed the basis on which cohorts were assigned.

Sequencing was performed on PBMCs or T cells enriched from blood (not recorded which). V usage is TRBV3-1 (or the pseudogene TRBV3-2) and J usage is TRBJ2-2; TRBD1 matches at 9 bases. The sequence came from a man aged 30-40 years who had recovered from COVID-19. The CDR3 loop is CASGGTGGVTGELFF. The CDR3 nucleotides read TGTGCCAGCGGGGGAACAGGGGGCGTCACCGGGGAGCTGTTTTTT.